This record looks at one TCR beta chain sequence and its context. Its antigen is not known. Repertoires were generated with immunoSEQ multiplex PCR, while TCRdb's copy carries only in-frame clones and drops some. Here the sample spans 100,000 to 120,000 clones, roughly 90% being singletons. Donors were drawn from the approximately 120-subject validation cohort, separate from the approximately 620-subject first cohort. The source of the sample is a study of cytomegalovirus exposure and HLA in healthy donors. As for the study in general: Per a later analysis, the approximately 700 first-cohort and approximately 120 validation repertoires shared one platform.

Study-level points and caveats: According to the study, around 180 TCR beta chains were cytomegalovirus-associated.

Between the trimmed V and J ends, which lost 0 bases and 4 bases, there was a span of 9 bases. CDR1 and CDR2 (germline): MNHEY, SVGAGI. This CDR3 comprises 14 residues. Material: PBMCs. The TCR was taken from a woman in her 30s in good health and CMV-seropositive. V and J are TRBV6-5 and TRBJ1-2; D is uncertain. In DNA form, the CDR3 reads TGTGCCAGCAGTTACTCTCCGGGAAGCTATGGCTACACCTTC. Residues: CASSYSPGSYGYTF.